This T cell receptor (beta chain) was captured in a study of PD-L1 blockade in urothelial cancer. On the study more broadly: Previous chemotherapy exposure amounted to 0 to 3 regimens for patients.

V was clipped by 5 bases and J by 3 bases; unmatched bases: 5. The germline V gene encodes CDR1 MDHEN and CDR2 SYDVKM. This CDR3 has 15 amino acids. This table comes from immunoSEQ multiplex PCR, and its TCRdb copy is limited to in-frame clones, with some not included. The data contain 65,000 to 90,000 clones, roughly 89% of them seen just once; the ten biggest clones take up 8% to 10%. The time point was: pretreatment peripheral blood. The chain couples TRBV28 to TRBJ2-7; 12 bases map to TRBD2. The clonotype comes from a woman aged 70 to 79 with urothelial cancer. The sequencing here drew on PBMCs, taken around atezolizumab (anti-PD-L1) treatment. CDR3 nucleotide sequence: TGTGCCAGCAGTCTGCGGACTAGCGGGGACTACGAGCAGTACTTC. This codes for CASSLRTSGDYEQYF.